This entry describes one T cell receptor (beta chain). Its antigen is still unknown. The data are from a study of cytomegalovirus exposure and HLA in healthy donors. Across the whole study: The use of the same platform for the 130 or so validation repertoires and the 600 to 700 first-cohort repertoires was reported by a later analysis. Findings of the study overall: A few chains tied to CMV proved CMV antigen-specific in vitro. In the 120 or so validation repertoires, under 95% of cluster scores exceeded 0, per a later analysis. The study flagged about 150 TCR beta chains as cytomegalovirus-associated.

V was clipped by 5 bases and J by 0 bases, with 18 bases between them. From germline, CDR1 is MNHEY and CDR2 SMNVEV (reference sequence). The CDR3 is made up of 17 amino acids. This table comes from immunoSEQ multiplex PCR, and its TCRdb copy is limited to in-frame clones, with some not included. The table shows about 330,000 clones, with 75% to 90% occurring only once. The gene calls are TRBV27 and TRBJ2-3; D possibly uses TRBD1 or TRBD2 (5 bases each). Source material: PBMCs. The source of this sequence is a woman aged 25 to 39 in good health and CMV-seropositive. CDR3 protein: CASSPRQRTSSTDTQYF. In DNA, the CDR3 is TGTGCCAGCAGTCCCCGCCAGCGGACATCTAGCACAGATACGCAGTATTTT.